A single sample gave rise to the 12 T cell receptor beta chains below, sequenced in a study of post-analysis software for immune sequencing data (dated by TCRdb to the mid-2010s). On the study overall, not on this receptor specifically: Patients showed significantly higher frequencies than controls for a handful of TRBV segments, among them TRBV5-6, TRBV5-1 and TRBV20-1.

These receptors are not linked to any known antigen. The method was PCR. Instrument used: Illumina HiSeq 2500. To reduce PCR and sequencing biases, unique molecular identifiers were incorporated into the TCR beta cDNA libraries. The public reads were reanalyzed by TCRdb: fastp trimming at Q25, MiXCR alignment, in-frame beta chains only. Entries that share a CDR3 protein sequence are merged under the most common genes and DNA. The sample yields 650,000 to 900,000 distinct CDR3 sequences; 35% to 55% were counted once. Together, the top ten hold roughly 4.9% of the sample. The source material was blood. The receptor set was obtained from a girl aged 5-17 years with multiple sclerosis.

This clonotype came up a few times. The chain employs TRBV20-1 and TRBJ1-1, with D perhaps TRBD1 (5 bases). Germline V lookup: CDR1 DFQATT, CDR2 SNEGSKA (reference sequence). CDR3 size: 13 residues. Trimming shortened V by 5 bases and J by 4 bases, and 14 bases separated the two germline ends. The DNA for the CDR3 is TGCAGTGCTCCCGTTCCGGGACTCACTGAAGCTTTCTTT. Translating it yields CSAPVPGLTEAFF.

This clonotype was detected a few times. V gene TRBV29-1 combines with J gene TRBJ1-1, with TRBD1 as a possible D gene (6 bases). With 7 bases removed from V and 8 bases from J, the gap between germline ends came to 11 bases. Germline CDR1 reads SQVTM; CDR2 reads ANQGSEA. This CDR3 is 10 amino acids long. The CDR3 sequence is CSARTVEAFF. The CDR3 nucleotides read TGCAGCGCCCGGACAGTGGAAGCTTTCTTT.

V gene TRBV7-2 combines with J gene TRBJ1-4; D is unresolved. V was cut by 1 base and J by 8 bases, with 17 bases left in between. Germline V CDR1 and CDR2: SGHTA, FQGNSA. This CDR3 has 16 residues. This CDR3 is CASSLDFGLPSEKLFF. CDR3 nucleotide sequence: TGTGCCAGCAGCTTAGATTTTGGCCTCCCGTCCGAAAAACTGTTTTTT.

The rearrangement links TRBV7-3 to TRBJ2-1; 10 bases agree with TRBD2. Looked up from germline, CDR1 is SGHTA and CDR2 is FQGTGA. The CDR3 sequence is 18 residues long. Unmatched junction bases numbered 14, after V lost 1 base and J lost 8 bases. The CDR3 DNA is TGTGCCAGCAGCTTAAGAGGGGGTATGGCTAGCGGGAGCTATGAGCAGTTCTTC. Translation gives CASSLRGGMASGSYEQFF.

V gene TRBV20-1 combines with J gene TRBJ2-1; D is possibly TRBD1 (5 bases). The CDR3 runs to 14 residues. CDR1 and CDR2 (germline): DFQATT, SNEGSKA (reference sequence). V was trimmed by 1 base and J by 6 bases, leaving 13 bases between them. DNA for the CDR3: TGCAGTGCTAGAGGCGCAGGGTTTGGCAATGAGCAGTTCTTC. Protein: CSARGAGFGNEQFF.

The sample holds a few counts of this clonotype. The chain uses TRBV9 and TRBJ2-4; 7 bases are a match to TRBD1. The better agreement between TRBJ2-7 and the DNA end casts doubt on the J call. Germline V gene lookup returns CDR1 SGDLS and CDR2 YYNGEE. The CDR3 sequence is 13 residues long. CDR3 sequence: CASSDPTGNEQYF. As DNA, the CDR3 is TGTGCCAGCAGCGATCCGACAGGGAACGAGCAGTACTTC.

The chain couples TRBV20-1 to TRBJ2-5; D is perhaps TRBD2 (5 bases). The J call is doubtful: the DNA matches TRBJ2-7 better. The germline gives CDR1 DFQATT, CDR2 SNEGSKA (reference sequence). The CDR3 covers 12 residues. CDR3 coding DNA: TGCAGTGCTCCTTCTAGCTTGGGCGAGCAGTACTTC. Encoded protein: CSAPSSLGEQYF.

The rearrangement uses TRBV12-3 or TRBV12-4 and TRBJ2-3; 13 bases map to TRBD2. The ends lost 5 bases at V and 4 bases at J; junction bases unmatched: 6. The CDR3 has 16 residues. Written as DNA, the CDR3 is TGTGCCAGCAGTAAGACTAGCGGGGGGAGCGCAGATACGCAGTATTTT. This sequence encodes CASSKTSGGSADTQYF.

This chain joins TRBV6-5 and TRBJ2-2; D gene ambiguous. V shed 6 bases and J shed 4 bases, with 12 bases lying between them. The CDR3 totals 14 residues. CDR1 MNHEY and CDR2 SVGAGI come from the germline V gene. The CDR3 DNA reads TGTGCCAGCAGCCCACCACGGAGCACCGGGGAGCTGTTTTTT. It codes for CASSPPRSTGELFF.

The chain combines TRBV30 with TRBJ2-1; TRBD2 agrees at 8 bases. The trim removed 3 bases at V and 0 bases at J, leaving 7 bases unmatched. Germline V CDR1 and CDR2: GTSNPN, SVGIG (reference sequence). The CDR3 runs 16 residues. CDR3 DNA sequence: TGTGCCTGGAGGCCTAAACTAGCGGTCTCCTACAATGAGCAGTTCTTC. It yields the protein CAWRPKLAVSYNEQFF.

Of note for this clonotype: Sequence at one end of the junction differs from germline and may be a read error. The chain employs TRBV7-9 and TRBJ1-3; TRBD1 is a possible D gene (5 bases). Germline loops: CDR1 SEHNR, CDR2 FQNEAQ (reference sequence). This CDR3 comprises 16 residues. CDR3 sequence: CASSLTGRRSGNTTYF. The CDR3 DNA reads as TGTGCCAGCAGCTTAACGGGACGCCGCTCTGGAAACACCACATATTTT.

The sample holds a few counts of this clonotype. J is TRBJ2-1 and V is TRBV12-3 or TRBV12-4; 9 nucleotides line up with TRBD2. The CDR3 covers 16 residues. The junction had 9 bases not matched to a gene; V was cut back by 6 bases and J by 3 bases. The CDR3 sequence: CASSPTTSGLYNEQFF. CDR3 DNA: TGTGCCAGCAGCCCGACGACTAGCGGCCTCTACAATGAGCAGTTCTTC.